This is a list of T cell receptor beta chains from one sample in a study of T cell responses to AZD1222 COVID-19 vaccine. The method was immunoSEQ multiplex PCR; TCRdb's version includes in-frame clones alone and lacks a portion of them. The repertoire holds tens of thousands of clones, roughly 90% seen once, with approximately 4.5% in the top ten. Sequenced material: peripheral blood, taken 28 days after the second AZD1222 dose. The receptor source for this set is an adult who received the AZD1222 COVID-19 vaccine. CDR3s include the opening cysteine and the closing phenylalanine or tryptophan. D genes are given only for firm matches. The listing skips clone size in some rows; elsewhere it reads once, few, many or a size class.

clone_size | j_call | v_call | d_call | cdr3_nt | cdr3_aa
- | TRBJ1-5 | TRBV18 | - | TGTGCCAGCTCGCCGACCGTAGGGGGTAGCAATCAGCCCCAGCATTTT | CASSPTVGGSNQPQHF
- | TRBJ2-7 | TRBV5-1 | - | TGCGCCAGCAGCGGAACCGCAGGGAACCACGAGCAGTACTTC | CASSGTAGNHEQYF
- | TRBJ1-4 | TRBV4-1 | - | TGCGCCAGCAGCCTCGGACCCGGTAAACTGTTTTTT | CASSLGPGKLFF
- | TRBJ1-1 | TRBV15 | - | TGTGCCACCAGCAGAGATCCCCTCTCGGGAAACACTGAAGCTTTCTTT | CATSRDPLSGNTEAFF
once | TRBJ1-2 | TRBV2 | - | TGTGCCAGCAGTGGACAGAGTTTCAACTATGGCTACACCTTC | CASSGQSFNYGYTF
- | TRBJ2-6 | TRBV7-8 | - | TGTGCCAGCAGCTTAGGCGGCTCTGGGGCCAACGTCCTGACTTTC | CASSLGGSGANVLTF
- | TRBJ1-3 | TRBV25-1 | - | TGTGCCAGCAGTGCAACACCGGACAGTTCTGGAAACACCATATATTTT | CASSATPDSSGNTIYF
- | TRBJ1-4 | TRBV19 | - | TGTGCCAGTAGTATCGGCTCAGGGATTTCGGAAAAACTGTTTTTT | CASSIGSGISEKLFF
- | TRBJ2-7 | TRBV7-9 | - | TGTGCCAGCAGCTTAAACTACGAGCAGTACTTC | CASSLNYEQYF
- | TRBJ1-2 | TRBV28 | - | TGTGCCAGCAGTACAACAGGGAGAGGCTACACCTTC | CASSTTGRGYTF
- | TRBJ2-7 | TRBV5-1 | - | TGCGCCAGCAGCTTCCTAGACGGCTACGAGCAGTACTTC | CASSFLDGYEQYF
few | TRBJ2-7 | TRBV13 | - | TGTGCCAGCAGCGGAGAGGACAGCTACGAGCAGTACTTC | CASSGEDSYEQYF
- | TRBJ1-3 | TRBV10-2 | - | TGCGCCAGCAGCAGGGTCTCTGGAAACACCATATATTTT | CASSRVSGNTIYF
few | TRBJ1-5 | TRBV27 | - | TGTGCCAGCAGTTTCCAGGGCCGCAATCAGCCCCAGCATTTT | CASSFQGRNQPQHF
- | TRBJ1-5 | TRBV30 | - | TGTGCCTGGAGTCGCTCTAACAATCAGCCCCAGCATTTT | CAWSRSNNQPQHF
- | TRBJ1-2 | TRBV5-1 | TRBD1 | TGCGCCAGCAGCAAAAGTACAGGGGCAGAAGGCTACACCTTC | CASSKSTGAEGYTF
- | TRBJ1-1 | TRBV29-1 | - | TGCAGCGTTGAGTCAGGGACTGAAGCTTTCTTT | CSVESGTEAFF
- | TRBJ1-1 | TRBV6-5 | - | TGTGCCAGCAGTTACTCAGGAGGGCGCCCTGAAGCTTTCTTT | CASSYSGGRPEAFF
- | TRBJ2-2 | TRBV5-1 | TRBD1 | TGCGCCAGCGGTCTAACAGGGGATATCTTAGGCACCGGGGAGCTGTTTTTT | CASGLTGDILGTGELFF
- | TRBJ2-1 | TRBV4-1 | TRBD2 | TGCGCCAGCAGCCAAGAGGGATCGCGTGGTCTAGCGGGCGAACTTGAGCAGTTCTTC | CASSQEGSRGLAGELEQFF
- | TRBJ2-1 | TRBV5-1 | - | TGCGCCAGCAGCTTGGACAGACCCCTCTCCTACAATGAGCAGTTCTTC | CASSLDRPLSYNEQFF
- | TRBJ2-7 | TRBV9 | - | TGTGCCAGCAGCCCCTCGCCCTACGAGCAGTACTTC | CASSPSPYEQYF
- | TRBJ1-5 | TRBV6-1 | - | TGTGCCAGCAGTGAAGCGAGGGGTTCTCACGGTCAGCCCCAGCATTTT | CASSEARGSHGQPQHF
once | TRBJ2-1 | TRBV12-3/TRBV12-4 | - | TGTGCCAGCAGTTTAGATGTAGTCAGCGAGCAGTTCTTC | CASSLDVVSEQFF
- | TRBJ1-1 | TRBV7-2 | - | TGTGCCAGCAGCCCAGACGGACGGAACACTGAAGCTTTCTTT | CASSPDGRNTEAFF
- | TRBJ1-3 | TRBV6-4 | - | TGTGCCAGCATTCACGTTTTATGGACCTCTGGAAACACCATATATTTT | CASIHVLWTSGNTIYF
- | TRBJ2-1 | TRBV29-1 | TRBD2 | TGCAGCGGACTAGCGGAGGACAATGAGCAGTTCTTC | CSGLAEDNEQFF
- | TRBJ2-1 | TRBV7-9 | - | TGTGCCAGCAGCTTAAATAGTATCAATGAGCAGTTCTTC | CASSLNSINEQFF
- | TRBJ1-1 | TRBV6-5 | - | TGTGCCAGCAAACGGGGAGGAACCCCCGGCTCTGAAGCTTTCTTT | CASKRGGTPGSEAFF
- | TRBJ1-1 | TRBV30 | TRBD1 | TGTGCCTTGGACAGGGTGAACACTGAAGCTTTCTTT | CALDRVNTEAFF
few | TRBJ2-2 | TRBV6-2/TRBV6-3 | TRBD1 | TGTGCCAGCAGTACCGGGACAGGGGACACCGGGGAGCTGTTTTTT | CASSTGTGDTGELFF
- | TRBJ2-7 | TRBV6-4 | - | TGTGCCAGCAGTGACACCTACGAGCAGTACTTC | CASSDTYEQYF
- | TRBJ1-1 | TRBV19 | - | TGTGCCAGTAATGAAGGAACGAGTTTTATGAACACTGAAGCTTTCTTT | CASNEGTSFMNTEAFF
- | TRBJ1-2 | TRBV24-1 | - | TGTGCCACCAGTTCTACTGGGGGAGGCTACACCTTC | CATSSTGGGYTF
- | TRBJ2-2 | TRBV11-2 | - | TGTGCCAGCAGCTTAGAAGTCGGAGGGACCCACACCGGGGAGCTGTTTTTT | CASSLEVGGTHTGELFF
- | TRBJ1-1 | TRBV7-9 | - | TGTGCCAGCACAGGTCCCGGGTATGAAGCTTTCTTT | CASTGPGYEAFF
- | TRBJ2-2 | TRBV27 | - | TGTGCCAGCAGTTCGGCAAGATGGACCGGGGAGCTGTTTTTT | CASSSARWTGELFF
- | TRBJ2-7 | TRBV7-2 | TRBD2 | TGTGCCAGCAGCCGTACAGCGGGACTACAAAACTACGAGCAGTACTTC | CASSRTAGLQNYEQYF
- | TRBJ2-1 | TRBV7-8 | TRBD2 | TGTGCCAGCAGCTTAGGACTAGCGGGAGCAATCAATGAGCAGTTCTTC | CASSLGLAGAINEQFF
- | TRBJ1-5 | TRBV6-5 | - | TGTGCCAGCAGAGGGTCACGCAATCAGCCCCAGCATTTT | CASRGSRNQPQHF
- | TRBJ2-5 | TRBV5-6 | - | TGTGCCAGCAGCGTGGGGGGACCGGTCCAAGAGACCCAGTACTTC | CASSVGGPVQETQYF